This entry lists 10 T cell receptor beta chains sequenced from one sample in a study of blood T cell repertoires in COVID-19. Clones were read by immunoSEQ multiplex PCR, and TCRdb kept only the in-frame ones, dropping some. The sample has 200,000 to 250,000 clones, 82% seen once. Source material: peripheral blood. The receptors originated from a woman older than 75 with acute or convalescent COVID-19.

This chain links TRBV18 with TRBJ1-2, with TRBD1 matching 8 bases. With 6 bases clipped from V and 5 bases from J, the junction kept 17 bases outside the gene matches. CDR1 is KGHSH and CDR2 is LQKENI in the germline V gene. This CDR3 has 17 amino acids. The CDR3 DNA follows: TGTGCCAGCTCCCCCGAGCTGGTGACAGGGGATATGTATGGCTACACCTTC. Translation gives CASSPELVTGDMYGYTF.

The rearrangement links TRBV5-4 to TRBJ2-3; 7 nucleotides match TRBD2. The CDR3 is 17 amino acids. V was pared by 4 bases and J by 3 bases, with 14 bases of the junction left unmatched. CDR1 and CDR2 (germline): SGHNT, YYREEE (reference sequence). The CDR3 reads CASSPGGGNQATDTQYF. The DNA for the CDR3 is TGTGCCAGCAGCCCGGGGGGTGGCAACCAGGCGACAGATACGCAGTATTTT.

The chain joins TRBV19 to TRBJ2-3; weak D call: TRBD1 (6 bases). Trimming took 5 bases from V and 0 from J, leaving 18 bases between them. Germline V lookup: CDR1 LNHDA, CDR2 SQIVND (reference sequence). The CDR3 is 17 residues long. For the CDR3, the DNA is TGTGCCAGTAGTCTTGGCTGGGGGCAAACTAGCACAGATACGCAGTATTTT. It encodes CASSLGWGQTSTDTQYF.

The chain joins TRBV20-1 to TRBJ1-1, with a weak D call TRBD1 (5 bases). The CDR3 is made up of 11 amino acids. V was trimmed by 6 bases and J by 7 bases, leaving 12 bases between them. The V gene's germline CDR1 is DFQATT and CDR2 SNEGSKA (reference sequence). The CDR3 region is CSAPIDSEAFF. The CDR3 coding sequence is TGCAGTGCCCCAATCGACAGTGAAGCTTTCTTT.

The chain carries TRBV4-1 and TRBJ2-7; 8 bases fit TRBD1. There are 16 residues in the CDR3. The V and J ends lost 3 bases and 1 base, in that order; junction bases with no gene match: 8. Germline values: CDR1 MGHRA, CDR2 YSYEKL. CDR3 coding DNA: TGCGCCAGCAGCCAGGGGTTAGGACAGGGATCCTACGAGCAGTACTTC. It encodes CASSQGLGQGSYEQYF.

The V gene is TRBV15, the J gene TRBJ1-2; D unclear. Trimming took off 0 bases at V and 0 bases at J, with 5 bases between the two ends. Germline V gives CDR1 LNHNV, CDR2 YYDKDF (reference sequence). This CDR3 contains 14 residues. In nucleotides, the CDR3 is TGTGCCACCAGCAGAGACCGGGCTAACTATGGCTACACCTTC. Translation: CATSRDRANYGYTF.

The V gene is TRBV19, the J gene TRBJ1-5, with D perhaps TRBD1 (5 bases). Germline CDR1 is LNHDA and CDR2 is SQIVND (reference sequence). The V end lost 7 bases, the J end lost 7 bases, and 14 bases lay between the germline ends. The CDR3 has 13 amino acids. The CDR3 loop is CASNGARYQPQHF. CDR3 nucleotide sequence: TGTGCCAGTAATGGGGCAAGGTACCAGCCCCAGCATTTT.

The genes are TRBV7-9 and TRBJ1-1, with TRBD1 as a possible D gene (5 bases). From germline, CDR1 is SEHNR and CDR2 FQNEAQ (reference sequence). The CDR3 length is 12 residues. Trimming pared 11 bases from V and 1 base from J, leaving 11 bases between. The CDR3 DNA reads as TGTGCCGTAAACACAGGGAACACTGAAGCTTTCTTT. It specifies CAVNTGNTEAFF.

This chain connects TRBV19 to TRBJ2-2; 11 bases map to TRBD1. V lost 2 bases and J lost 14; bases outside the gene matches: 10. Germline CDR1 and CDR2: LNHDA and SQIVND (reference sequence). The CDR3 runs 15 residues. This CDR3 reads CASSIIFGGTGGLFF. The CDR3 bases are TGTGCCAGTAGTATAATCTTCGGGGGGACAGGGGGACTGTTTTTT.

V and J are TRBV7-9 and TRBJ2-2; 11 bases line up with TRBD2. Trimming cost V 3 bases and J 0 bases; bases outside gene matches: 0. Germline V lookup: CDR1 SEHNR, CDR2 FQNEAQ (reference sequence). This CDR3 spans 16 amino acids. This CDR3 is CASSLGLAANTGELFF. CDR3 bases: TGTGCCAGCAGCTTGGGACTAGCGGCGAACACCGGGGAGCTGTTTTTT.